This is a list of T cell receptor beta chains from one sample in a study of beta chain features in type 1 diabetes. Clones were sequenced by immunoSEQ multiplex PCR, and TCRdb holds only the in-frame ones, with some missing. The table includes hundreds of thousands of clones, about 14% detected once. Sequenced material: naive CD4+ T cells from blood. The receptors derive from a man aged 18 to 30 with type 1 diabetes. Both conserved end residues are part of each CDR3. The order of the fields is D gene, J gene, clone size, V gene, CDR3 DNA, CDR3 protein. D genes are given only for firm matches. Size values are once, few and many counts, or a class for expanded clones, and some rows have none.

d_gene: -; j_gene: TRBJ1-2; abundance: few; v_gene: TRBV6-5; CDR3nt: TGTGCCAGCAGTTACCGGGGTGATGGCTACACCTTC; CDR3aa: CASSYRGDGYTF
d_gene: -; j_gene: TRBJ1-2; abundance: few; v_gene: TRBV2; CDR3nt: TGTGCCAGCAGACCCCGGGCTGACGGTGGCTACACCTTC; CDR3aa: CASRPRADGGYTF
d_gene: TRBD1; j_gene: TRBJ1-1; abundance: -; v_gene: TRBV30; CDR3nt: TGTGCCTGGAGTTTGACAGGGCCGAACACTGAAGCTTTCTTT; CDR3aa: CAWSLTGPNTEAFF
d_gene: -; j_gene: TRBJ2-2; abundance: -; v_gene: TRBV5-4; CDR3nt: TGTGCCAGCAGACGAGACAGGAACACCGGGGAGCTGTTTTTT; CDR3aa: CASRRDRNTGELFF
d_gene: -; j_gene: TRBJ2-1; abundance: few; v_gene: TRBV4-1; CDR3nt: TGCGCCAGCAGCCAAGATCTTCGTGGGGAGCAGTTCTTC; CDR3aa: CASSQDLRGEQFF
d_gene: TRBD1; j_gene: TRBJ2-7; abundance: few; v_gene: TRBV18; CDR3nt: TGTGCCAGCTCACCCGTCGGACAGGGGAGGGGCGAGCAGTACTTC; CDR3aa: CASSPVGQGRGEQYF
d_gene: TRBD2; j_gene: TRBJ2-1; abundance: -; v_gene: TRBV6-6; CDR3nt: TGTGCCAGCACCACCTTTGACCAGATAGCGGGAGGGCCTGCGTTCTTC; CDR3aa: CASTTFDQIAGGPAFF
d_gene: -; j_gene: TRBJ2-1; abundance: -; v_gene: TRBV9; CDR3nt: TGTGCCAGCAGCGTAGGAAGGGCTGACGGACAGGAGCAGTTCTTC; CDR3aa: CASSVGRADGQEQFF
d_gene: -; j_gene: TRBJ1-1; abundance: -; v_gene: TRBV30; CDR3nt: TGTGCCTGGAGCCCCGGAGGGAACACTGAAGCTTTCTTT; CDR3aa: CAWSPGGNTEAFF
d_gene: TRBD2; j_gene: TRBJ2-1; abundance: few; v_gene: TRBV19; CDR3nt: TGTGCCAGTAGTATAGGGCTAGCGGGGGCTGTGCAGTTCTTC; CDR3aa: CASSIGLAGAVQFF
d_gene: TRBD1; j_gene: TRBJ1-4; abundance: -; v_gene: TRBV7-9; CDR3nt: TGTGCCAGCAGCTTAGCCGGGACAGATCGTGAAAAACTGTTTTTT; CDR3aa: CASSLAGTDREKLFF
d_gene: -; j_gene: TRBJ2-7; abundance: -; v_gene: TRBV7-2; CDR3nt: TGTGCCGGCAGCTTAGCTCAACTAGACGAGCAGTACTTC; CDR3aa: CAGSLAQLDEQYF
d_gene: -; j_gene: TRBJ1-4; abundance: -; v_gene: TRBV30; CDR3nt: TGTGCCTGGATCATGGAGAATGAAAAACTGTTTTTT; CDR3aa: CAWIMENEKLFF
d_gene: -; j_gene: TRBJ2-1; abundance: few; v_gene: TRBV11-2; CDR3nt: TGTGCCAGCAGCTTAGAGGGGAGCTCCTACAATGAGCAGTTCTTC; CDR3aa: CASSLEGSSYNEQFF
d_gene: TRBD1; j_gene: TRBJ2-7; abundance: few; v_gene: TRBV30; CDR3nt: TGTGCCTGGGGGACAGGAACCTACGAGCAGTACTTC; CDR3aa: CAWGTGTYEQYF
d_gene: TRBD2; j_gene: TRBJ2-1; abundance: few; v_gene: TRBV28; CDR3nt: TGTGCCAGCAGTTTACAGGGGAGCGGGGGCAATGAGCAGTTCTTC; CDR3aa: CASSLQGSGGNEQFF
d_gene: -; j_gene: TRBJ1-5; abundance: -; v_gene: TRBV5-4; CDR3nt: TGTGCCAGCAGTCGGGATACAGACCAGCCCCAGCATTTT; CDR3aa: CASSRDTDQPQHF
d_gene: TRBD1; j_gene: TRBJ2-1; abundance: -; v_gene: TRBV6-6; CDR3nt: TGTGCCAGCAGGCCCGGGACAGGCTACAATGAGCAGTTCTTC; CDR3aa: CASRPGTGYNEQFF
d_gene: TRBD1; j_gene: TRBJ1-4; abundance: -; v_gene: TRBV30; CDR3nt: TGTGCCTGGCTCCAAGTGGGGACAGCTAATGAAAAACTGTTTTTT; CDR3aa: CAWLQVGTANEKLFF
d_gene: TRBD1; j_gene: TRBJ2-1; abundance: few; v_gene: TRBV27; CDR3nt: TGTGCCAGCAGTCGCCCTGGGACAGGACAGCAGTTCTTC; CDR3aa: CASSRPGTGQQFF